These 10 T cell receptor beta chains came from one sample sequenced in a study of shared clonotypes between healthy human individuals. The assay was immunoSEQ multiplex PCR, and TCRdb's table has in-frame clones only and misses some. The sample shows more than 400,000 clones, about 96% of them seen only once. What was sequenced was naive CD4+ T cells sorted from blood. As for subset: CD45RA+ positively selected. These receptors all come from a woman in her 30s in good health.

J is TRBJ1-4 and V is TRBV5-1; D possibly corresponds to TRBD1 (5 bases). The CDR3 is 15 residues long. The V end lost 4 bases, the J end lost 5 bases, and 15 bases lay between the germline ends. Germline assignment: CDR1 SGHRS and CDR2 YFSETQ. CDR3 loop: CASSTEGVENEKLFF. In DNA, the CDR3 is TGCGCCAGCAGCACTGAAGGGGTGGAGAATGAAAAACTGTTTTTT.

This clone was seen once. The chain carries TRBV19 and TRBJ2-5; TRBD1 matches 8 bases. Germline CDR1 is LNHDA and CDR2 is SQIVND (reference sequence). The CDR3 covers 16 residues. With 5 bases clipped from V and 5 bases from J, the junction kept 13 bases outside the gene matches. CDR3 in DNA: TGTGCCAGTAGTGCCCGGACAGGGTCAGTGAAGGAGACCCAGTACTTC. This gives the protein CASSARTGSVKETQYF.

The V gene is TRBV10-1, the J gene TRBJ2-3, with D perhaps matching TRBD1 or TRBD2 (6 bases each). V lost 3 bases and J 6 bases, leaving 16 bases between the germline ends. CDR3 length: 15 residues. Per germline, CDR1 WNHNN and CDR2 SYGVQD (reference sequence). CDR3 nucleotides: TGCGCCAGCAGTGACGCCGTTGGGGGGCCCGATACGCAGTATTTT. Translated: CASSDAVGGPDTQYF.

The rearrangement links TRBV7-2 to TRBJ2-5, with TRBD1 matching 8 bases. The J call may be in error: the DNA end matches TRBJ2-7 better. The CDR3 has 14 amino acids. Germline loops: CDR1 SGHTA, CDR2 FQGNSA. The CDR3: CASSSPGQDYEQYF. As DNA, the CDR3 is TGTGCCAGCAGCTCGCCGGGACAGGACTACGAGCAGTACTTC.

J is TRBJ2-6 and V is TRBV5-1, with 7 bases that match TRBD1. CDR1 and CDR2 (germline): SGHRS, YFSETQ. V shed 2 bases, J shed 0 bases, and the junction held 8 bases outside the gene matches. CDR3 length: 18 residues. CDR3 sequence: CASSFRQGKNSGANVLTF. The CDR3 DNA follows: TGCGCCAGCAGCTTTCGACAGGGAAAGAACTCTGGGGCCAACGTCCTGACTTTC.

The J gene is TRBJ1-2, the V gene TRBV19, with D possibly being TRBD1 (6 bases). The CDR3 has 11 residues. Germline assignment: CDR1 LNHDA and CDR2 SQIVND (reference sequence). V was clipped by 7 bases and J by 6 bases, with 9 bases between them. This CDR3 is CASKTGHGYTF. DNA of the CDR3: TGTGCCAGTAAGACAGGCCATGGCTACACCTTC.

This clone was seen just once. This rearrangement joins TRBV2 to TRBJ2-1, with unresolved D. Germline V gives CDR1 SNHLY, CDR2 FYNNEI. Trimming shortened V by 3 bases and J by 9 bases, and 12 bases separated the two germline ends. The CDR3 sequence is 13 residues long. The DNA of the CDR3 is TGTGCCAGCAGTGAGGGGAACCAAGGTGAGCAGTTCTTC. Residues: CASSEGNQGEQFF.

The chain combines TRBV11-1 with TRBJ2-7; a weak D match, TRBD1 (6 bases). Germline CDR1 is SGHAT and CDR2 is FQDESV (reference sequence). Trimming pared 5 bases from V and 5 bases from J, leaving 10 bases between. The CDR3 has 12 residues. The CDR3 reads CASSPNRDEQYF. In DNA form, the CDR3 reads TGTGCCAGCAGCCCTAACAGGGACGAGCAGTACTTC.

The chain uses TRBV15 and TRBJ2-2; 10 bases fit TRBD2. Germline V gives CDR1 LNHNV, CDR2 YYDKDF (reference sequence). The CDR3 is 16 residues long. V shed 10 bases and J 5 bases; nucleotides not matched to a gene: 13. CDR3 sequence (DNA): TGTGCCAGCAAGCGGGAGGGCCTCATGCAGACCGGGGAGCTGTTTTTT. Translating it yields CASKREGLMQTGELFF.

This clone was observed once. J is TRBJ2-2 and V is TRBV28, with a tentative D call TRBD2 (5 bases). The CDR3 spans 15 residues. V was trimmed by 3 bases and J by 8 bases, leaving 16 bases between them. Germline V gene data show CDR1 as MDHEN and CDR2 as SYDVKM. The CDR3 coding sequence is TGTGCCAGCAGTTTCTCCGGACTGTCCAGGGGGGAGCTGTTTTTT. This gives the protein CASSFSGLSRGELFF.